This T cell receptor beta chain was obtained from a study of blood T cells in healthy people across ages. As regards this clonotype: The antigen remains undetermined.

Study-wide results and limits: Observed TCR beta diversity showed a strong correlation with the percentage of naive T cells as measured by flow cytometry. TCR beta diversity per million T cells fell roughly linearly with age.

Next came a second PCR, run for about 6 to 11 cycles, which used a sample-barcoded 5' primer along with a J-beta primer mix. Via MiXCR, TCRdb re-called the 5' RACE reads, giving one row per CDR3 protein. In the table there are some 700,000 distinct CDR3 sequences, about 42% of which are singletons. The ends lost 3 bases at V and 8 bases at J; junction bases unmatched: 10. The CDR3 totals 15 residues. Germline CDR1 and CDR2: LGHNA and YNFKEQ. Sequencing was performed on blood. The source is a woman aged 55-70 years in good health. The rearrangement uses TRBV4-2 and TRBJ2-1, with TRBD2 identical over 7 bases. DNA for the CDR3: TGTGCCAGCAGCCAGGCCTCGACTAGCCAGCATGAGCAGTTCTTC. It codes for CASSQASTSQHEQFF.